Presented here are 24 T cell receptor beta chains from one specimen sequenced in a study of blood T cell repertoires in COVID-19. The assay was immunoSEQ multiplex PCR, and TCRdb's table has in-frame clones only and misses some. The profile shows about 190,000 clones, 75% to 90% of them singletons. Sample: peripheral blood. These receptors were taken from a man aged 35 to 55 with acute or convalescent COVID-19.

The rearrangement links TRBV10-3 to TRBJ1-1; 12 bases match TRBD1. The germline V gene has CDR1 ENHRY and CDR2 SYGVKD. There are 17 residues in the CDR3. Losses at the gene ends were 10 bases for V and 3 bases for J; bases not matched to a gene: 15. CDR3 sequence reads: CATTPWGQGARDTEAFF. CDR3 coding DNA: TGTGCCACAACGCCCTGGGGACAGGGGGCGAGGGACACTGAAGCTTTCTTT.

This chain joins TRBV18 and TRBJ1-5, with D maybe TRBD1 (6 bases). Germline V gives CDR1 KGHSH, CDR2 LQKENI. Trimming left V 5 bases short and J 3 bases short, with 17 bases between. The CDR3 sequence is 16 residues long. Written as DNA, the CDR3 is TGTGCCAGCTCAGCCGACACAGGGCCGAACAATCAGCCCCAGCATTTT. This gives the protein CASSADTGPNNQPQHF.

The gene calls are TRBV7-9 and TRBJ2-2, with D possibly matching TRBD1 (6 bases). Germline CDR1 SEHNR, CDR2 FQNEAQ (reference sequence). The CDR3 consists of 15 residues. V lost 3 bases and J lost 5, with 13 bases in between. CDR3 DNA: TGTGCCAGCAGCTTCGTTAGGGGGAGTACCGGGGAGCTGTTTTTT. Amino acid sequence: CASSFVRGSTGELFF. The full variable domain, with the rest looked up from reference TRBV7-9 and TRBJ2-2, is DTGVSQNPRHKITKRGQNVTFRCDPISEHNRLYWYRQTLGQGPEFLTYFQNEAQLEKSRLLSDRFSAERPKGSFSTLEIQRTEQGDSAMYLCASSFVRGSTGELFFGEGSRLTVL.

The CDR3 spells CASSIDRRYEQYF. The CDR3 DNA follows: TGTGCCAGTAGTATAGATCGGAGGTACGAGCAGTACTTC. The J gene is TRBJ2-7, the V gene TRBV19, with D maybe TRBD2 (5 bases). Germline lookup yields CDR1 LNHDA and CDR2 SQIVND (reference sequence). The CDR3 has 13 amino acids. V lost 0 bases to trimming and J lost 4 bases, with 7 bases between them.

The V call is TRBV13, the J call TRBJ2-7; maybe TRBD2 (5 bases). The CDR3 covers 15 residues. V was shortened by 2 bases and J by 2 bases, with 13 bases between the two germline ends. The germline V gene encodes CDR1 PRHDT and CDR2 FYEKMQ (reference sequence). CDR3 bases: TGTGCCAGCAGCTTACGGAGCGGATTCCCCTACGAGCAGTACTTC. It yields the protein CASSLRSGFPYEQYF.

V gene TRBV28 combines with J gene TRBJ1-1; 11 nucleotides match TRBD1. The V segment lost 1 base and the J segment 3 bases; nucleotides outside the gene matches: 7. This CDR3 is built from 17 residues. Germline V gene data show CDR1 as MDHEN and CDR2 as SYDVKM. CDR3 amino acids: CASSLSVGTGGDTEAFF. CDR3 DNA: TGTGCCAGCAGTTTATCTGTCGGGACAGGGGGGGACACTGAAGCTTTCTTT.

The chain links TRBV30 to TRBJ2-2; a possible D gene is TRBD2 (7 bases). The CDR3 extends over 15 amino acids. The V gene's germline CDR1 is GTSNPN and CDR2 SVGIG (reference sequence). Trimming removed 4 bases from V and 4 bases from J, with 16 bases in between. CDR3 in amino acids: CAWTKVGGPTGELFF. The CDR3 DNA sequence: TGTGCCTGGACGAAAGTCGGGGGGCCCACCGGGGAGCTGTTTTTT.

The V and J genes are TRBV6-5 and TRBJ2-7; 7 bases agree with TRBD1. Germline CDR1 is MNHEY and CDR2 is SVGAGI. The trim removed 6 bases at V and 6 bases at J, leaving 11 bases unmatched. The CDR3 extends over 14 amino acids. The CDR3 spells CASSLLRSGGEQYF. The CDR3 DNA reads as TGTGCCAGCAGCCTTCTCCGTTCAGGGGGCGAGCAGTACTTC.

The CDR3 bases are TGTGCCAGCAACCCTCAGGCGGGGGGACTGGAGACCCAGTACTTC. This translates into CASNPQAGGLETQYF. The chain recombines TRBV28 with TRBJ2-5, with 8 positions matching TRBD2. CDR3 length: 15 amino acids. In germline, CDR1 is MDHEN, CDR2 SYDVKM. V lost 7 bases, J lost 5 bases, and 12 bases stayed unmatched.

The chain employs TRBV19 and TRBJ2-2; 10 nucleotides agree with TRBD1. This CDR3 region has 18 residues. V was pared by 5 bases and J by 0 bases, with 9 bases of the junction left unmatched. From germline, CDR1 is LNHDA and CDR2 SQIVND (reference sequence). The CDR3 nucleotides read TGTGCCAGTAGTGTCCGACAGGGGGCCTTCACGAACACCGGGGAGCTGTTTTTT. Translated, it gives CASSVRQGAFTNTGELFF.

This chain connects TRBV4-1 to TRBJ2-5, with 10 bases matching TRBD2. The CDR3 runs 16 residues. The germline CDR1 and CDR2 sequences are MGHRA and YSYEKL. J lost 5 bases, V lost 1 base, and 7 bases had no gene match. The DNA of the CDR3 is TGCGCCAGCAGCCAAGTGGTAGCGGGGGGTGTGGAGACCCAGTACTTC. Its translation: CASSQVVAGGVETQYF.

The gene calls are TRBV4-1 and TRBJ2-1, with 8 bases matching TRBD2. The germline V gene encodes CDR1 MGHRA and CDR2 YSYEKL. The J segment lost 2 bases and the V segment lost 0 bases, leaving 12 bases of the junction unmatched. CDR3 length: 19 amino acids. CDR3 nucleotides: TGCGCCAGCAGCCAAGATTGGTTAGCGGGGCATCTTCCCTACAATGAGCAGTTCTTC. This encodes CASSQDWLAGHLPYNEQFF.

This clone turned up a few times. The CDR3 here is CAISEFRGELDTEAFF. CDR3 nucleotides: TGTGCCATCAGTGAATTCAGGGGTGAGCTGGACACTGAAGCTTTCTTT. The chain is built from TRBV10-3 and TRBJ1-1, with D perhaps matching TRBD1 (6 bases). Germline CDR1 is ENHRY and CDR2 is SYGVKD. V lost 3 bases, J lost 3 bases, and 17 bases lay in between. The CDR3 runs to 16 residues.

This chain links TRBV5-6 with TRBJ2-1; perhaps TRBD2 as D (6 bases). The V gene lost 2 bases and the J gene lost 4 bases, with 10 bases spanning the gap. The germline gives CDR1 SGHDT, CDR2 YYEEEE. This CDR3 is built from 14 residues. The CDR3 coding sequence is TGTGCCAGCAGCTTAGGGGACTCTTACAATGAGCAGTTCTTC. Its translation is CASSLGDSYNEQFF.

The genes are TRBV20-1 and TRBJ2-7; perhaps TRBD1 as D (5 bases). Trimming cost V 3 bases and J 3 bases, with 15 bases left between them. From germline, CDR1 is DFQATT and CDR2 SNEGSKA (reference sequence). This CDR3 has 14 residues. The CDR3 bases are TGCAGTGCTAGTAAGGGGTTATCCCTCTACGAGCAGTACTTC. Its protein product is CSASKGLSLYEQYF.

The CDR3 DNA sequence: TGTGCCAGCCGGACTACCGCTAATCAGCCCCAGCATTTT. Translating it yields CASRTTANQPQHF. The rearrangement links TRBV6-5 to TRBJ1-5; D unclear. The CDR3 is 13 residues long. V was pared by 8 bases and J by 4 bases, with 12 bases between. Germline V gene data show CDR1 as MNHEY and CDR2 as SVGAGI.

The chain couples TRBV6-1 to TRBJ2-7; 9 nucleotides line up with TRBD1. The V and J ends lost 3 bases and 3 bases, in that order; junction bases with no gene match: 6. The CDR3 contains 15 residues. Germline V CDR1 and CDR2: MNHNS, SASEGT. The CDR3 is CASSEGQGMFYEQYF. The CDR3 nucleotides are TGTGCCAGCAGTGAGGGACAGGGAATGTTCTACGAGCAGTACTTC.

The rearrangement joins TRBV30 to TRBJ2-1, with 11 bases fitting TRBD1. Germline CDR1 GTSNPN, CDR2 SVGIG (reference sequence). V gave up 3 bases and J gave up 5 bases; unmatched junction bases: 3. The CDR3 is made up of 14 amino acids. In nucleotides, the CDR3 is TGTGCCTGGAGGCCGGGACAGGGGGACAATGAGCAGTTCTTC. Translated, it gives CAWRPGQGDNEQFF.

This chain connects TRBV7-3 to TRBJ2-7, with 7 bases aligning to TRBD1. V lost 5 bases to trimming and J lost 6 bases; unmatched junction nucleotides: 10. The CDR3 covers 14 residues. The germline gives CDR1 SGHTA, CDR2 FQGTGA. The CDR3 nucleotides are TGTGCCAGCAGCCCCCGACAGGGTAGCAGCGAGCAGTACTTC. It translates to CASSPRQGSSEQYF. Together with reference TRBV7-3 and TRBJ2-7, the CDR3 gives the full variable domain: GAGVSQTPSNKVTEKGKYVELRCDPISGHTALYWYRQSLGQGPEFLIYFQGTGAADDSGLPNDRFFAVRPEGSVSTLKIQRTERGDSAVYLCASSPRQGSSEQYFGPGTRLTVT.

The gene calls are TRBV6-5 and TRBJ1-5; D is unresolved. There are 15 residues in the CDR3. Germline CDR1 is MNHEY and CDR2 is SVGAGI. V lost 9 bases and J lost 6, with 21 bases in between. The CDR3: CASSPWTLAGQPQHF. The CDR3 DNA sequence: TGTGCCAGTTCGCCATGGACGCTAGCGGGTCAGCCCCAGCATTTT.

This clone was recorded once. The chain has TRBV19 and TRBJ1-2; D remains ambiguous. The CDR3 covers 12 residues. V gave up 10 bases and J gave up 7 bases, with 16 bases separating them. Germline V gene lookup returns CDR1 LNHDA and CDR2 SQIVND (reference sequence). CDR3 sequence reads: CATERRGFGYTF. The CDR3 DNA reads TGTGCCACCGAACGGCGCGGGTTTGGCTACACCTTC.

The chain combines TRBV6-5 with TRBJ1-5; D remains ambiguous. There are 15 residues in the CDR3. CDR1 is MNHEY, CDR2 SVGAGI, per germline. The V end was cut by 2 bases, the J end by 9 bases, with 17 bases between. For the CDR3, the DNA is TGTGCCAGCAGTTACGGGTCGGCCCCGGGTCTGCCCCAGCATTTT. Protein: CASSYGSAPGLPQHF.

This clone has just one count. This chain uses TRBV5-1 with TRBJ2-3, with 8 nucleotides matching TRBD2. The CDR3 is 14 residues long. Trimming at V came to 5 bases and at J to 1 base, leaving 3 bases not matched to a gene. The V gene's germline CDR1 is SGHRS and CDR2 YFSETQ. The DNA of the CDR3 is TGCGCCAGCAGTCAAGCGGGGGGCACAGATACGCAGTATTTT. Protein product: CASSQAGGTDTQYF.

The chain is built from TRBV5-6 and TRBJ2-7; D might be TRBD1 (7 bases). Between the trimmed V and J ends, which lost 0 bases and 4 bases, there was a span of 20 bases. The CDR3 covers 17 residues. From germline, CDR1 is SGHDT and CDR2 YYEEEE. The chain's CDR3 is CASSLGRDSFFFYEQYF. Here the CDR3 DNA reads TGTGCCAGCAGCTTGGGGAGGGACAGCTTCTTTTTTTACGAGCAGTACTTC.